Following are 2 T cell receptor beta chains from one sample sequenced in a study of PD-1 blockade in classical Hodgkin lymphoma. Produced via immunoSEQ multiplex PCR; TCRdb's table is partial and in-frame only. The table records about 34,000 clones, 76% of them present only once. Each patient relapsed following autologous stem cell transplantation, and prior brentuximab vedotin exposure differed. The sample consisted of peripheral blood mononuclear cells (PBMCs), taken before the second cycle of nivolumab. The receptors were gathered from a human donor with classical Hodgkin lymphoma.

This clone was picked up a small number of times. The V and J genes are TRBV7-8 and TRBJ2-7, with 10 bases matching TRBD1. Germline V CDR1 and CDR2: SGHVS, FQNEAQ. The CDR3 has 16 residues. The junction had 6 bases not matched to a gene; V was cut back by 3 bases and J by 1 base. CDR3 DNA sequence: TGTGCCAGCAGCTTGCAATGGACAGGGGGGTCCTACGAGCAGTACTTC. Encoded protein: CASSLQWTGGSYEQYF.

This chain's CDR3 is CASSLGQLQETQYF. The CDR3 nucleotides read TGTGCCAGCAGCTTGGGACAGTTACAAGAGACCCAGTACTTC. This chain connects TRBV5-6 to TRBJ2-5; tentatively, D is TRBD1 (5 bases). This CDR3 spans 14 amino acids. In germline, CDR1 is SGHDT, CDR2 YYEEEE. V lost 0 bases and J lost 2, with 8 bases in between.